This TCR beta chain was recovered during a study of T cell changes during pregnancy in multiple sclerosis. The V end lost 9 bases, the J end lost 0 bases, and 12 bases lay between the germline ends. CDR3 length: 14 amino acids. Per the germline V gene, CDR1 is LNHDA and CDR2 is SQIVND (reference sequence). Assay used: immunoSEQ multiplex PCR; TCRdb lists only in-frame clones, some missing. This sample carries tens of thousands of clones, 91% of them seen once, and the ten largest clones take 0.9% to 0.95%. The V call is TRBV19, the J call TRBJ1-3; a possible D gene is TRBD1 (6 bases). This sequence originates from a female donor with multiple sclerosis, enrolled in a pregnancy study. The specimen was peripheral blood, collected before pregnancy. CDR3 in amino acids: CASRQDFSGNTIYF. As DNA, the CDR3 is TGTGCCAGCCGACAGGACTTCTCTGGAAACACCATATATTTT. The complete variable domain, with remaining parts taken from reference TRBV19 and TRBJ1-3, reads DGGITQSPKYLFRKEGQNVTLSCEQNLNHDAMYWYRQDPGQGLRLIYYSQIVNDFQKGDIAEGYSVSREKKESFPLTVTSAQKNPTAFYLCASRQDFSGNTIYFGEGSWLTVV.